These 22 T cell receptor beta chains share one sample of origin, sequenced in a study of shared clonotypes between healthy human individuals. The protocol was immunoSEQ multiplex PCR, while the TCRdb copy is restricted to in-frame clones and leaves out a portion. The table lists about 2 million clones, around 95% of them singletons. The material sequenced was naive CD4+ T cells sorted from blood. Subset: CD45RA+ positively selected. The receptors stem from a man between 18 and 29 years old in good health.

This clone was picked up one time. The chain joins TRBV2 to TRBJ1-1; D is uncertain. CDR3 size: 11 residues. Trimming shortened V by 8 bases and J by 11 bases, and 15 bases separated the two germline ends. The V gene's germline CDR1 is SNHLY and CDR2 FYNNEI. The CDR3 DNA is TGTGCCAGCGCAAGCGGCCCTGGTGCTTTCTTT. Protein product: CASASGPGAFF.

J is TRBJ2-7 and V is TRBV6-4, with 7 bases identical to TRBD2. The V segment lost 8 bases and the J segment 1 base; nucleotides outside the gene matches: 8. This CDR3 spans 14 amino acids. The V gene's germline CDR1 is MRHNA and CDR2 SNTAGT. CDR3 sequence reads: CASAETSRSYEQYF. CDR3 DNA sequence: TGTGCCAGCGCCGAGACTAGCCGTTCCTACGAGCAGTACTTC.

This clone has just one count. The rearrangement links TRBV4-3 to TRBJ2-2; possible D gene TRBD2, 5 bases. This CDR3 contains 17 residues. Germline-derived CDR1 and CDR2 are LGHNA and YSLEER. Trimming cost V 1 base and J 4 bases, with 16 bases left between them. CDR3 loop: CASSQASGDGGTGELFF. CDR3 sequence (DNA): TGCGCCAGCAGCCAAGCCTCCGGAGATGGAGGCACCGGGGAGCTGTTTTTT.

The chain has TRBV5-1 and TRBJ2-2; perhaps TRBD2 as D (6 bases). V shed 1 base and J shed 6 bases, with 13 bases lying between them. CDR3 size: 15 residues. Germline V lookup: CDR1 SGHRS, CDR2 YFSETQ. For the CDR3, the DNA is TGCGCCAGCAGCTTGCTCGGAGGGGCCTCCGGGGAGCTGTTTTTT. Protein product: CASSLLGGASGELFF. Complete variable domain (other parts from reference TRBV5-1 and TRBJ2-2): KAGVTQTPRYLIKTRGQQVTLSCSPISGHRSVSWYQQTPGQGLQFLFEYFSETQRNKGNFPGRFSGRQFSNSRSEMNVSTLELGDSALYLCASSLLGGASGELFFGEGSRLTVL.

The chain couples TRBV6-5 to TRBJ2-5; 10 bases are shared with TRBD1. V was pared by 6 bases and J by 4 bases, with 8 bases of the junction left unmatched. Germline CDR1 is MNHEY and CDR2 is SVGAGI. This CDR3 has 15 residues. Here the CDR3 reads CASSYGTGARETQYF. The CDR3 region has the DNA TGTGCCAGCAGCTACGGGACAGGGGCCAGAGAGACCCAGTACTTC.

This clone was observed once. The junction does not match germline at one end; this may be a read error. The same CDR3 is also encoded by other DNA sequences in this sample. V gene TRBV6-4 combines with J gene TRBJ1-4; 9 nucleotides line up with TRBD1. Germline V gene lookup returns CDR1 MRHNA and CDR2 SNTAGT. This CDR3 has 15 amino acids. The CDR3 DNA sequence: TGTGCCAGCAGCGACTCGGACAGGGGAGGAGAAAAACTGTTTTTT. It encodes CASSDSDRGGEKLFF.

The chain has TRBV7-9 and TRBJ2-2; 8 bases match TRBD1. The CDR3 runs to 15 residues. Germline assignment: CDR1 SEHNR and CDR2 FQNEAQ (reference sequence). V lost 4 bases and J lost 8; bases outside the gene matches: 9. The CDR3: CASSSPRQGFGELFF. CDR3 coding DNA: TGTGCCAGCAGCTCCCCGAGACAGGGGTTTGGGGAGCTGTTTTTT.

The chain joins TRBV30 to TRBJ1-2; D is unclear. CDR3 length equals 13 residues. The ends were cut back, 4 bases at V and 3 bases at J, with 12 bases in the middle. Germline-derived CDR1 and CDR2 are GTSNPN and SVGIG (reference sequence). The CDR3 here is CAWNDPPDYGYTF. In nucleotides, the CDR3 is TGTGCCTGGAATGATCCGCCCGACTATGGCTACACCTTC.

This clone was seen ten or more times. Other DNA sequences of this sample code for an identical CDR3. The V and J genes are TRBV18 and TRBJ1-1; possible D gene TRBD1, 5 bases. CDR1 and CDR2 (germline): KGHSH, LQKENI. CDR3 length: 17 residues. V lost 3 bases to trimming and J lost 4 bases, with 21 bases between them. DNA for the CDR3: TGTGCCAGCTCACCGTTCGGTTCAGGGTGGGAAGGCACTGAAGCTTTCTTT. Amino acids: CASSPFGSGWEGTEAFF.

The chain combines TRBV30 with TRBJ1-2; 9 bases align to TRBD1. Germline values: CDR1 GTSNPN, CDR2 SVGIG (reference sequence). This CDR3 region has 14 residues. With 5 bases clipped from V and 4 bases from J, the junction kept 8 bases outside the gene matches. As DNA, the CDR3 is TGTGCCTGGGTTACAGGGGGCAATGTCTATGGCTACACCTTC. It yields the protein CAWVTGGNVYGYTF.

The chain employs TRBV7-2 and TRBJ2-7; 8 bases align to TRBD1. CDR1 is SGHTA and CDR2 is FQGNSA in the germline V gene. The trim removed 4 bases at V and 2 bases at J, leaving 7 bases unmatched. This CDR3 comprises 15 residues. In DNA form, the CDR3 reads TGTGCCAGCAGCTCCCAGGGGGCGAGTGCCTACGAGCAGTACTTC. Encoded protein: CASSSQGASAYEQYF.

CDR3 DNA sequence: TGTGCCAGCAGCCTAACCGGGACAGGGATCCCCGGGGAGCTGTTTTTT. Its protein is CASSLTGTGIPGELFF. The genes are TRBV7-2 and TRBJ2-2, with 9 bases lining up with TRBD1. CDR1 is SGHTA, CDR2 FQGNSA, per germline. The CDR3 is 16 residues long. V gave up 5 bases and J gave up 6 bases; unmatched junction bases: 10. Together with reference TRBV7-2 and TRBJ2-2, the CDR3 gives the full variable domain: GAGVSQSPSNKVTEKGKDVELRCDPISGHTALYWYRQSLGQGLEFLIYFQGNSAPDKSGLPSDRFSAERTGGSVSTLTIQRTQQEDSAVYLCASSLTGTGIPGELFFGEGSRLTVL.

V usage is TRBV5-4 and J usage is TRBJ1-2; D remains ambiguous. The CDR3 consists of 14 residues. V lost 0 bases, J lost 8 bases, and 14 bases lay in between. Germline V gene sequence: CDR1 SGHNT, CDR2 YYREEE (reference sequence). The CDR3 DNA reads TGTGCCAGCAGCTTGGTGGGTAGCCCTCAGGGCTACACCTTC. Translated: CASSLVGSPQGYTF.

In this sample, this clone turned up once. The J gene is TRBJ2-1, the V gene TRBV19, with D possibly being TRBD2 (6 bases). In germline, CDR1 is LNHDA, CDR2 SQIVND (reference sequence). This CDR3 region has 14 residues. Trimming removed 7 bases at V and 0 bases at J, with 10 bases between. The DNA of the CDR3 is TGTGCCAGTACTCGGGGGAGCTCCTACAATGAGCAGTTCTTC. Translation gives CASTRGSSYNEQFF.

V and J are TRBV27 and TRBJ2-5, with D possibly matching TRBD1 (6 bases). The J call may be incorrect, as the DNA end agrees better with TRBJ2-7. Germline CDR1 and CDR2: MNHEY and SMNVEV (reference sequence). The CDR3 contains 15 residues. This CDR3 is CASSLGQGRSYEQYF. DNA for the CDR3: TGTGCCAGCAGTTTAGGGCAGGGGCGCTCCTACGAGCAGTACTTC.

This clone was detected only once. The rearrangement joins TRBV11-2 to TRBJ1-1; D remains ambiguous. This CDR3 region has 16 residues. With 4 bases removed from V and 1 base from J, the gap between germline ends came to 16 bases. Per the germline V gene, CDR1 is SGHAT and CDR2 is FQNNGV. In DNA form, the CDR3 reads TGTGCCAGCAGCTCGCGGCCGCCTGATTCGAACACTGAAGCTTTCTTT. Protein: CASSSRPPDSNTEAFF.

This rearrangement joins TRBV2 to TRBJ1-2, with D possibly being TRBD1 (5 bases). This CDR3 contains 14 residues. The germline V gene has CDR1 SNHLY and CDR2 FYNNEI. Between the trimmed V and J ends, which lost 3 bases and 7 bases, there was a span of 15 bases. The CDR3 region has the DNA TGTGCCAGCAGTGACCTGGGGGGTTCTACTGGCTACACCTTC. It is translated as CASSDLGGSTGYTF.

V and J are TRBV2 and TRBJ2-2; 10 nucleotides line up with TRBD1. Germline CDR1 reads SNHLY; CDR2 reads FYNNEI. The CDR3 spans 15 residues. The J segment lost 6 bases and the V segment lost 6 bases, leaving 7 bases of the junction unmatched. The CDR3 nucleotides are TGTGCCAGCAGCCCCCCAGGACAGGGGGCCGGGGAGCTGTTTTTT. Amino acid sequence: CASSPPGQGAGELFF.

The CDR3 is CAWSLLAGLTQYF. CDR3 in DNA: TGTGCCTGGTCCCTACTAGCGGGGTTGACCCAGTACTTC. The chain recombines TRBV30 with TRBJ2-5; 10 positions agree with TRBD2. Germline assignment: CDR1 GTSNPN and CDR2 SVGIG (reference sequence). This CDR3 is 13 amino acids long. The ends lost 5 bases at V and 7 bases at J; junction bases unmatched: 7.

Concerning this clone itself: In the same sample, other DNA sequences code for this CDR3. This chain joins TRBV4-1 and TRBJ2-3; weak D call: TRBD1 (5 bases). V lost 1 base, J lost 4 bases, and 9 bases lay in between. CDR1 is MGHRA and CDR2 is YSYEKL in the germline V gene. The CDR3 runs 14 residues. CDR3 loop: CASSQAGRSDTQYF. The CDR3 DNA sequence: TGCGCCAGCAGCCAAGCAGGGCGCTCAGATACGCAGTATTTT.

The chain uses TRBV25-1 and TRBJ1-5, with D tentatively TRBD1 (5 bases). V was pared by 9 bases and J by 0 bases, with 12 bases between. CDR3 length: 14 amino acids. Germline V gives CDR1 MGHDK, CDR2 SYGVNS. This chain's CDR3 is CARRQPYSNQPQHF. The CDR3 DNA follows: TGTGCCAGGAGACAGCCGTATAGCAATCAGCCCCAGCATTTT.

This clone came up once. This rearrangement joins TRBV7-9 to TRBJ2-5; the D is unclear. The CDR3 runs 11 residues. Germline CDR1 and CDR2: SEHNR and FQNEAQ (reference sequence). Trimming cost V 8 bases and J 5 bases, with 9 bases left between them. The CDR3 here is CASVPAETQYF. CDR3 sequence (DNA): TGTGCCAGCGTCCCTGCTGAGACCCAGTACTTC. The full variable domain, with the rest looked up from reference TRBV7-9 and TRBJ2-5, is DTGVSQNPRHKITKRGQNVTFRCDPISEHNRLYWYRQTLGQGPEFLTYFQNEAQLEKSRLLSDRFSAERPKGSFSTLEIQRTEQGDSAMYLCASVPAETQYFGPGTRLLVL.